This passage covers 25 T cell receptor beta chains from one sample sequenced in a study of cytomegalovirus exposure and HLA in healthy donors. Both 60 Vbeta primers and 13 Jbeta primers went into the PCR. The repertoire was sequenced with immunoSEQ multiplex PCR; TCRdb's copy has only in-frame clones and lacks some. The sample contains 150,000 to 200,000 clones, around three quarters of which appear only once. The sequenced sample was PBMCs. All receptors derive from a woman between 40 and 55 years old in good health and CMV-seronegative.

The chain combines TRBV10-3 with TRBJ2-1; a weak D match, TRBD2 (7 bases). Looked up from germline, CDR1 is ENHRY and CDR2 is SYGVKD. Trimming took off 10 bases at V and 5 bases at J, with 18 bases between the two ends. This CDR3 is 14 amino acids long. CDR3 sequence reads: CATTREGGHNEQFF. CDR3 DNA: TGTGCCACTACCAGGGAGGGGGGGCACAATGAGCAGTTCTTC.

This CDR3 is CAWSPVAGGPRTGELFF. In nucleotides, the CDR3 is TGTGCCTGGAGTCCGGTAGCGGGAGGGCCGAGGACCGGGGAGCTGTTTTTT. This rearrangement joins TRBV30 to TRBJ2-2; 11 nucleotides align to TRBD2. The junction had 10 bases not matched to a gene; V was cut back by 2 bases and J by 5 bases. The CDR3 sequence is 17 residues long. Germline CDR1 reads GTSNPN; CDR2 reads SVGIG (reference sequence).

The rearrangement joins TRBV7-2 to TRBJ2-4; D unresolved. Germline CDR1 SGHTA, CDR2 FQGNSA. Between the trimmed V and J ends, which lost 1 base and 0 bases, there was a span of 10 bases. This CDR3 has 16 residues. The CDR3 region is CASSLGRGVAKNIQYF. The CDR3 region has the DNA TGTGCCAGCAGCTTAGGCCGAGGAGTAGCCAAAAACATTCAGTACTTC.

The chain joins TRBV28 to TRBJ1-2; TRBD1 matches 9 bases. The CDR3 has 16 residues. The junction had 13 bases not matched to a gene; V was cut back by 4 bases and J by 7 bases. Germline CDR1 is MDHEN and CDR2 is SYDVKM. The CDR3 DNA is TGTGCCAGCAGTTCAACCGGGACAGGGTATTTAGTTGGCTACACCTTC. Its protein product is CASSSTGTGYLVGYTF.

This clone has only a few counts. The chain is built from TRBV28 and TRBJ1-2; the D is unclear. The CDR3 spans 15 residues. Germline-derived CDR1 and CDR2 are MDHEN and SYDVKM. Trimming stripped 2 bases from V and 0 bases from J, with 10 bases between. CDR3 coding DNA: TGTGCCAGCAGTTTAGAGGGCCGACCTAACTATGGCTACACCTTC. Its translation: CASSLEGRPNYGYTF.

This sequence joins TRBV4-1 and TRBJ2-1; a weak D match, TRBD2 (6 bases). Trimming cost V 0 bases and J 10 bases, with 10 bases left between them. The CDR3 totals 13 residues. CDR1 is MGHRA, CDR2 YSYEKL, per germline. CDR3 DNA: TGCGCCAGCAGCCAAGATCAGGCGGGGGAGCAGTTCTTC. This codes for CASSQDQAGEQFF.

J is TRBJ2-5 and V is TRBV2, with D hard to call. This CDR3 region has 13 residues. Germline lookup yields CDR1 SNHLY and CDR2 FYNNEI. Trimming left V 8 bases short and J 3 bases short, with 13 bases between. CDR3 protein: CASDGSAKETQYF. The CDR3 nucleotides are TGTGCCAGCGACGGAAGCGCAAAAGAGACCCAGTACTTC.

The chain has TRBV18 and TRBJ1-1; 11 bases agree with TRBD1. The V gene end was trimmed by 3 bases and the J gene end by 11 bases; junction bases not matched to a gene: 14. The CDR3 totals 16 residues. From germline, CDR1 is KGHSH and CDR2 LQKENI. The CDR3 reads CASSPPGTGGQFGAFF. Here the CDR3 DNA reads TGTGCCAGCTCACCCCCCGGGACAGGGGGACAGTTTGGGGCTTTCTTT.

V usage is TRBV30 and J usage is TRBJ1-2, with TRBD1 matching 7 bases. The germline V gene encodes CDR1 GTSNPN and CDR2 SVGIG (reference sequence). This CDR3 spans 16 amino acids. V lost 3 bases to trimming and J lost 5 bases; unmatched junction nucleotides: 15. CDR3 DNA sequence: TGTGCCTGGAGCCGTGGACAGGCCAACGCTCCTTATGGCTACACCTTC. The encoded protein is CAWSRGQANAPYGYTF.

The rearrangement joins TRBV11-3 to TRBJ2-7; possibly TRBD1 for D (6 bases). The V end was cut by 5 bases, the J end by 4 bases, with 21 bases between. Germline V gene data show CDR1 as SGHNT and CDR2 as YENEEA. The CDR3 is made up of 16 amino acids. CDR3 DNA: TGTGCCAGCAGCGAAGGGGCAGGGGAACAGCGTTACGAGCAGTACTTC. Protein: CASSEGAGEQRYEQYF.

This chain connects TRBV7-6 to TRBJ2-7, with D perhaps matching TRBD2 (5 bases). The CDR3 has 11 residues. Germline CDR1 and CDR2: SGHVS and FNYEAQ. Between the trimmed V and J ends, which lost 5 bases and 6 bases, there was a span of 8 bases. For the CDR3, the DNA is TGTGCCAGCAGCCCCGGGGTCGAGCAGTACTTC. It yields the protein CASSPGVEQYF.

V and J are TRBV9 and TRBJ1-2; D is possibly TRBD1 (5 bases). Trimming cost V 5 bases and J 6 bases, with 11 bases left between them. Per germline, CDR1 SGDLS and CDR2 YYNGEE. The CDR3 covers 12 residues. CDR3 DNA: TGTGCCAGCAGACAGGCCGCCCATGGCTACACCTTC. Translation: CASRQAAHGYTF.

The gene calls are TRBV27 and TRBJ2-7; D might be TRBD2 (6 bases). This CDR3 is built from 17 residues. Per germline, CDR1 MNHEY and CDR2 SMNVEV (reference sequence). The ends were cut back, 0 bases at V and 2 bases at J, with 17 bases in the middle. Here the CDR3 DNA reads TGTGCCAGCAGTTTATCGGGGGTGGGGCGGGGCACCTACGAGCAGTACTTC. Protein sequence: CASSLSGVGRGTYEQYF.

The rearrangement joins TRBV7-8 to TRBJ2-7; 11 nucleotides agree with TRBD2. Trimming removed 1 base from V and 4 bases from J; junction bases left unmatched: 3. Germline values: CDR1 SGHVS, CDR2 FQNEAQ. CDR3 length equals 15 residues. In DNA form, the CDR3 reads TGTGCCAGCAGCTTAGTTGGGACTAGCGGTTACGAGCAGTACTTC. Its translation is CASSLVGTSGYEQYF.

The chain uses TRBV11-2 and TRBJ2-7, with D possibly matching TRBD2 (5 bases). The CDR3 has 14 residues. Germline V gene lookup returns CDR1 SGHAT and CDR2 FQNNGV. V lost 0 bases and J 6 bases, leaving 12 bases between the germline ends. CDR3 sequence (DNA): TGTGCCAGCAGCTTAGATACGGGGAGACGCGAGCAGTACTTC. Encoded protein: CASSLDTGRREQYF. The whole variable domain, filled in from reference TRBV11-2 and TRBJ2-7, reads EAGVAQSPRYKIIEKRQSVAFWCNPISGHATLYWYQQILGQGPKLLIQFQNNGVVDDSQLPKDRFSAERLKGVDSTLKIQPAKLEDSAVYLCASSLDTGRREQYFGPGTRLTVT.

The rearrangement uses TRBV4-2 and TRBJ1-4; D gene unclear. Germline assignment: CDR1 LGHNA and CDR2 YNFKEQ. V lost 1 base and J lost 4, with 13 bases in between. The CDR3 is 16 residues long. CDR3 amino acids: CASSQVTGSYNEKLFF. The CDR3 nucleotides are TGTGCCAGCAGCCAAGTTACCGGGAGCTATAATGAAAAACTGTTTTTT.

The chain employs TRBV27 and TRBJ2-7, with D possibly TRBD1 on 6 matching bases. Germline CDR1 MNHEY, CDR2 SMNVEV (reference sequence). This CDR3 contains 14 residues. Trimming pared 2 bases from V and 5 bases from J, leaving 13 bases between. The CDR3 is CASSLAGVSNEQYF. The CDR3 DNA reads as TGTGCCAGCAGTTTAGCAGGGGTAAGCAACGAGCAGTACTTC.

This chain joins TRBV7-9 and TRBJ1-2, with 9 bases aligning to TRBD1. With V trimmed by 5 bases and J by 6 bases, 4 bases remained unmatched. Germline-derived CDR1 and CDR2 are SEHNR and FQNEAQ (reference sequence). The CDR3 covers 13 residues. CDR3 DNA sequence: TGTGCCAGCAGCCGGGACAGGGAAAATGGCTACACCTTC. Protein product: CASSRDRENGYTF.

There are a few counts of this clone. The V and J genes are TRBV5-4 and TRBJ2-3; 8 bases are shared with TRBD1. The CDR3 is 14 residues long. Trimming at V came to 4 bases and at J to 4 bases, leaving 5 bases not matched to a gene. Per germline, CDR1 SGHNT and CDR2 YYREEE (reference sequence). CDR3 region: CASSPAGGSDTQYF. CDR3 DNA: TGTGCCAGCAGCCCTGCAGGGGGCTCAGATACGCAGTATTTT.

The V call is TRBV4-1, the J call TRBJ2-1; 12 nucleotides align to TRBD2. CDR1 MGHRA and CDR2 YSYEKL come from the germline V gene. This CDR3 has 19 residues. Germline trimming cut 1 base from V and 5 bases from J; bases unmatched to any gene: 12. The CDR3 DNA reads TGCGCCAGCAGCCAAGCAAGCCCTCTAGCTAGCGGGAGGGACAATGAGCAGTTCTTC. This encodes CASSQASPLASGRDNEQFF.

The J gene is TRBJ2-1, the V gene TRBV18, with 12 bases lining up with TRBD2. V gave up 0 bases and J gave up 10 bases; unmatched junction bases: 7. Germline V gene sequence: CDR1 KGHSH, CDR2 LQKENI. This CDR3 has 16 amino acids. CDR3 DNA sequence: TGTGCCAGCTCACCACCGTCGGGACTAGCGGGTAACGAGCAGTTCTTC. Encoded protein: CASSPPSGLAGNEQFF.

The chain joins TRBV9 to TRBJ2-1, with 7 bases fitting TRBD1. V lost 0 bases to trimming and J lost 3 bases; unmatched junction nucleotides: 9. This CDR3 spans 17 amino acids. CDR1 and CDR2 from the germline V gene are SGDLS and YYNGEE. CDR3 DNA sequence: TGTGCCAGCAGCGTAGAAGAGGGACAGCGGAACTACAATGAGCAGTTCTTC. Protein product: CASSVEEGQRNYNEQFF.

The rearrangement joins TRBV19 to TRBJ1-2, with 10 bases identical to TRBD1. This CDR3 spans 15 amino acids. V was clipped by 3 bases and J by 6 bases; unmatched bases: 7. CDR1 is LNHDA, CDR2 SQIVND, per germline (reference sequence). The CDR3: CASSMDRGIRNGYTF. The CDR3 DNA sequence: TGTGCCAGTAGTATGGACAGGGGGATTCGAAATGGCTACACCTTC.

The chain links TRBV7-8 to TRBJ1-2; D unresolved. CDR3 length: 12 residues. Trimming stripped 1 base from V and 5 bases from J, with 5 bases between. Germline V CDR1 and CDR2: SGHVS, FQNEAQ. CDR3 sequence reads: CASSLGDYGYTF. CDR3 sequence (DNA): TGTGCCAGCAGCTTAGGAGATTATGGCTACACCTTC. Combining the CDR3 with reference TRBV7-8 and TRBJ1-2 gives the whole variable domain GAGVSQSPRYKVAKRGQDVALRCDPISGHVSLFWYQQALGQGPEFLTYFQNEAQLDKSGLPSDRFFAERPEGSVSTLKIQRTQQEDSAVYLCASSLGDYGYTFGSGTRLTVV.

In nucleotides, the CDR3 is TGTGCCAGCAGCTTACTAGCGGGAGTGTCCAATGAGCAGTTCTTC. It codes for CASSLLAGVSNEQFF. This chain uses TRBV7-6 with TRBJ2-1, with 10 bases identical to TRBD2. Germline loops: CDR1 SGHVS, CDR2 FNYEAQ. The ends lost 2 bases at V and 6 bases at J; junction bases unmatched: 4. This CDR3 region has 15 residues.